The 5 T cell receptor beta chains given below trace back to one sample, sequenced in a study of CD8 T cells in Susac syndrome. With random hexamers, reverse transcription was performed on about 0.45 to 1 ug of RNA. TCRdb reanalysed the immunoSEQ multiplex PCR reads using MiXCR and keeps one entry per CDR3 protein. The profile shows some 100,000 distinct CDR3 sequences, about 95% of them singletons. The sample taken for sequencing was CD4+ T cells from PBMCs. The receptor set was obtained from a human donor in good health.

CDR3 in amino acids: CASSAGAPLHF. The CDR3 DNA reads TGTGCCAGCAGCGCAGGGGCACCCCTCCACTTT. The J gene is TRBJ1-6, the V gene TRBV28; D perhaps matches TRBD1 (6 bases). Per germline, CDR1 MDHEN and CDR2 SYDVKM. The CDR3 runs to 11 residues. V was clipped by 6 bases and J by 11 bases, with 8 bases between them.

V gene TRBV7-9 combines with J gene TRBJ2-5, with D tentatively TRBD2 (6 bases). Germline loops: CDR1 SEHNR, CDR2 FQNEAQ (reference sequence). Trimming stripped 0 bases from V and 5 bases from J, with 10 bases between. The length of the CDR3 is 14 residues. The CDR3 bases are TGTGCCAGCAGCTTAGCGAAGGGGAGGGAGACCCAGTACTTC. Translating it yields CASSLAKGRETQYF. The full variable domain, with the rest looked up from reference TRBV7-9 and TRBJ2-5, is DTGVSQNPRHKITKRGQNVTFRCDPISEHNRLYWYRQTLGQGPEFLTYFQNEAQLEKSRLLSDRFSAERPKGSFSTLEIQRTEQGDSAMYLCASSLAKGRETQYFGPGTRLLVL.

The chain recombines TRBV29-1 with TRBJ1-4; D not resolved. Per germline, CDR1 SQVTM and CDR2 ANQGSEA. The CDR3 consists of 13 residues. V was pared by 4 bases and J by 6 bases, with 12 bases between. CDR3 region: CSVGKRADEKLFF. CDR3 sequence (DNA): TGCAGCGTTGGTAAGAGGGCGGATGAAAAACTGTTTTTT.

The CDR3 DNA sequence: TGTGCCAGCAGGTCCTATCGCACAGATACGCAGTATTTT. As protein: CASRSYRTDTQYF. The V call is TRBV11-2, the J call TRBJ2-3, with D uncertain. Germline V lookup: CDR1 SGHAT, CDR2 FQNNGV. The ends were cut back, 6 bases at V and 1 base at J, with 8 bases in the middle. This CDR3 contains 13 residues.

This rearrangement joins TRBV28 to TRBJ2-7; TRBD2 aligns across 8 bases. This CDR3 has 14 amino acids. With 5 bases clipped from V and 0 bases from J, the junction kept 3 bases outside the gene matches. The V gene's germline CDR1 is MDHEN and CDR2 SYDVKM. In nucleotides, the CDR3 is TGTGCCAGCAGTACTAGCGGTTACTCCTACGAGCAGTACTTC. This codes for CASSTSGYSYEQYF. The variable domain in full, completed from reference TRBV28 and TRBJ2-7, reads DVKVTQSSRYLVKRTGEKVFLECVQDMDHENMFWYRQDPGLGLRLIYFSYDVKMKEKGDIPEGYSVSREKKERFSLILESASTNQTSMYLCASSTSGYSYEQYFGPGTRLTVT.